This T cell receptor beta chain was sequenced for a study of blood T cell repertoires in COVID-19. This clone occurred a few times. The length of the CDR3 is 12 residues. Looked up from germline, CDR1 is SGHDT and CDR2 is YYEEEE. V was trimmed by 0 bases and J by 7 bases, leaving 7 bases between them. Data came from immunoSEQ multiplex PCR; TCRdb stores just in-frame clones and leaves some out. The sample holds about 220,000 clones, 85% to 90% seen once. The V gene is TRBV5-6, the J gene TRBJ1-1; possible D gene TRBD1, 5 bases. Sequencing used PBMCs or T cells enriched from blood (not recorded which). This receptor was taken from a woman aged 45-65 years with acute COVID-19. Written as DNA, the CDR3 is TGTGCCAGCAGCTTGGACGGGGGTGAAGCTTTCTTT. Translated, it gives CASSLDGGEAFF.